Below, 32 T cell receptor beta chains from the same sample are listed, as sequenced in a study of cytomegalovirus exposure and HLA in healthy donors. Vbeta (60) and Jbeta (13) primers were used in the PCR. Sequenced by immunoSEQ multiplex PCR; TCRdb stores in-frame clones only, minus some. In the table there are tens of thousands of clones, about 62% of which are singletons. The sequenced sample was PBMCs. All receptors come from a man aged 25 to 45 in good health and CMV-seronegative.

The chain employs TRBV9 and TRBJ2-3, with TRBD1 matching 7 bases. In germline, CDR1 is SGDLS, CDR2 YYNGEE. V lost 1 base, J lost 4 bases, and 3 bases stayed unmatched. The CDR3 has 14 residues. DNA for the CDR3: TGTGCCAGCAGCGTAAAAGGGGGCCCAGATACGCAGTATTTT. This sequence encodes CASSVKGGPDTQYF.

This chain connects TRBV11-2 to TRBJ2-7; D perhaps matches TRBD2 (5 bases). This CDR3 region has 15 residues. V was clipped by 0 bases and J by 5 bases, with 14 bases between them. In germline, CDR1 is SGHAT, CDR2 FQNNGV. The chain's CDR3 is CASSLDARRIDEQYF. For the CDR3, the DNA is TGTGCCAGCAGCTTAGATGCGAGGAGGATCGACGAGCAGTACTTC.

The chain carries TRBV13 and TRBJ2-3, with D possibly TRBD2 on 5 matching bases. The germline V gene has CDR1 PRHDT and CDR2 FYEKMQ (reference sequence). Trimming pared 3 bases from V and 6 bases from J, leaving 13 bases between. This CDR3 comprises 14 residues. In nucleotides, the CDR3 is TGTGCCAGCAGCTTTAAGGCGGGTAGGGATACGCAGTATTTT. This encodes CASSFKAGRDTQYF.

This chain links TRBV29-1 with TRBJ2-5; D is unresolved. The CDR3 extends over 15 amino acids. CDR1 and CDR2 (germline): SQVTM, ANQGSEA. Trimming cost V 4 bases and J 4 bases, with 19 bases left between them. The CDR3 protein is CSVVPGGLLGETQYF. CDR3 coding DNA: TGCAGCGTTGTCCCCGGCGGCCTCCTGGGAGAGACCCAGTACTTC.

The CDR3: CASSLAFLVGLYTEAFF. CDR3 bases: TGTGCCAGCAGCTTAGCCTTCTTAGTGGGGCTTTACACTGAAGCTTTCTTT. The chain links TRBV7-9 to TRBJ1-1, with a weak D call TRBD1 (5 bases). CDR1 is SEHNR, CDR2 FQNEAQ, per germline (reference sequence). V was clipped by 0 bases and J by 3 bases, with 17 bases between them. The CDR3 is 17 residues long.

The CDR3 DNA reads TGTGCCAGCAGCCCGGGACTTAGCAATCAGCCCCAGCATTTT. Its translation: CASSPGLSNQPQHF. The rearrangement links TRBV7-2 to TRBJ1-5, with D perhaps TRBD1 (5 bases). V lost 5 bases and J 0 bases, leaving 8 bases between the germline ends. This CDR3 comprises 14 residues. Germline CDR1 reads SGHTA; CDR2 reads FQGNSA.

The chain couples TRBV18 to TRBJ2-7; 8 bases line up with TRBD1. With V trimmed by 4 bases and J by 1 base, 6 bases remained unmatched. This CDR3 contains 15 residues. Germline values: CDR1 KGHSH, CDR2 LQKENI. The CDR3 spells CASSRGQGISYEQYF. The CDR3, as DNA: TGTGCCAGCTCACGCGGACAGGGAATATCCTACGAGCAGTACTTC. Looking up the rest from reference TRBV18 and TRBJ2-7 gives the full variable domain: NAGVMQNPRHLVRRRGQEARLRCSPMKGHSHVYWYRQLPEEGLKFMVYLQKENIIDESGMPKERFSAEFPKEGPSILRIQQVVRGDSAAYFCASSRGQGISYEQYFGPGTRLTVT.

The rearrangement uses TRBV5-1 and TRBJ1-1, with 7 bases fitting TRBD1. Looked up from germline, CDR1 is SGHRS and CDR2 is YFSETQ. Trimming cost V 0 bases and J 1 base; bases outside gene matches: 3. This CDR3 has 15 amino acids. CDR3: CASSLAGQPNTEAFF. The DNA of the CDR3 is TGCGCCAGCAGCTTGGCGGGACAGCCGAACACTGAAGCTTTCTTT.

The chain employs TRBV10-3 and TRBJ2-5; D gene ambiguous. The DNA end lines up better with TRBJ2-7; the J call may be wrong. Germline V gives CDR1 ENHRY, CDR2 SYGVKD. The CDR3 extends over 13 amino acids. The CDR3 bases are TGTGCCATCAGTGGCAGGTACTCCTACGAGCAGTACTTC. Translation gives CAISGRYSYEQYF.

The chain couples TRBV6-6 to TRBJ2-1; 10 bases line up with TRBD2. CDR1 MNHNY and CDR2 SVGAGI come from the germline V gene (reference sequence). The CDR3 is made up of 15 amino acids. V lost 6 bases, J lost 6 bases, and 8 bases stayed unmatched. CDR3 sequence (DNA): TGTGCCAGCAGCAAGGGTAGCGGGAGGAGCAATGAGCAGTTCTTC. The encoded protein is CASSKGSGRSNEQFF.

The table lists this clone with a few counts. The rearrangement links TRBV9 to TRBJ2-3, with a possible D match to TRBD1 (6 bases). This CDR3 has 16 residues. V shed 3 bases and J shed 4 bases, with 18 bases lying between them. Germline V gene lookup returns CDR1 SGDLS and CDR2 YYNGEE. The chain's CDR3 is CASSAVGAGVPDTQYF. The CDR3 nucleotides read TGTGCCAGCAGCGCCGTGGGGGCGGGCGTACCAGATACGCAGTATTTT.

This clone was counted only a few times. V and J are TRBV30 and TRBJ2-5; D is possibly TRBD2 (6 bases). CDR3 size: 14 residues. Germline V lookup: CDR1 GTSNPN, CDR2 SVGIG (reference sequence). Trimming stripped 3 bases from V and 3 bases from J, with 14 bases between. The CDR3 bases are TGTGCCTGGAGCCTGACTAGTTTGGAAGAGACCCAGTACTTC. Amino acid sequence: CAWSLTSLEETQYF.

The chain carries TRBV12-5 and TRBJ2-5, with D hard to call. The J call is doubtful: the DNA matches TRBJ2-7 better. CDR3 length: 12 residues. CDR1 and CDR2 from the germline V gene are LGHNT and FRNRAP. DNA for the CDR3: TGTGCTAGTGGTTTGAATCCCAACGAGCAGTACTTC. It encodes CASGLNPNEQYF.

V is TRBV7-8 and J is TRBJ2-3; TRBD2 aligns across 7 bases. The V gene's germline CDR1 is SGHVS and CDR2 FQNEAQ. The CDR3 is 16 amino acids. V was pared by 2 bases and J by 2 bases, with 7 bases of the junction left unmatched. The DNA for the CDR3 is TGTGCCAGCAGCTTAAAGGTGGGAGGGTTCACAGATACGCAGTATTTT. It specifies CASSLKVGGFTDTQYF.

This clone was counted once. The V and J genes are TRBV6-8 and TRBJ2-5; D perhaps matches TRBD1 (6 bases). Germline CDR1 reads MNHGY; CDR2 reads SAAAGT. The germline V and J ends were trimmed by 6 bases and 4 bases, with 27 bases remaining between them. This CDR3 has 18 residues. The CDR3: CASRTPSDHHQGRETQYF. Written as DNA, the CDR3 is TGTGCCAGCAGGACCCCTTCTGATCATCATCAGGGGCGAGAGACCCAGTACTTC.

The V call is TRBV7-2, the J call TRBJ2-5, with unresolved D. The end of the DNA aligns better with TRBJ2-7, so the J call may be wrong. CDR3 length: 13 residues. CDR1 is SGHTA, CDR2 FQGNSA, per germline. The CDR3 is CASSLSESYEQYF. The CDR3 nucleotides read TGTGCCAGCAGCCTTTCTGAATCGTACGAGCAGTACTTC.

J is TRBJ2-3 and V is TRBV10-3, with D unclear. Germline CDR1 is ENHRY and CDR2 is SYGVKD. The CDR3 is 12 residues long. V dropped 6 bases and J dropped 3 bases, with 7 bases sitting between them. The CDR3 loop is CAIRGETDTQYF. The CDR3 coding sequence is TGTGCCATCAGGGGCGAGACAGATACGCAGTATTTT.

The chain has TRBV19 and TRBJ2-1, with D tentatively TRBD2 (5 bases). The germline CDR1 and CDR2 sequences are LNHDA and SQIVND (reference sequence). The CDR3 runs 16 residues. The V end lost 5 bases, the J end lost 4 bases, and 18 bases lay between the germline ends. The CDR3 sequence is CASSPSSGGYYNEQFF. CDR3 nucleotide sequence: TGTGCCAGTAGTCCCTCCAGCGGAGGTTATTACAATGAGCAGTTCTTC.

V is TRBV10-1 and J is TRBJ2-1; TRBD2 agrees at 14 bases. There are 16 residues in the CDR3. Germline V gene data show CDR1 as WNHNN and CDR2 as SYGVQD (reference sequence). V shed 4 bases, J shed 8 bases, and the junction held 7 bases outside the gene matches. CDR3 nucleotide sequence: TGCGCCAGCAGTGCCTCCGGGACTAGCGGGAGCGATGAGCAGTTCTTC. Its protein is CASSASGTSGSDEQFF.

This clone was recorded a few times. CDR3 DNA: TGTGCCATCAGCCAGGACAGGGGGCCTCAGCCCCAGCATTTT. Protein product: CAISQDRGPQPQHF. This chain joins TRBV10-3 and TRBJ1-5; 11 nucleotides match TRBD1. Germline-derived CDR1 and CDR2 are ENHRY and SYGVKD. The CDR3 has 14 amino acids. With V trimmed by 6 bases and J by 6 bases, 4 bases remained unmatched.

This clone showed up just once. The chain has TRBV7-8 and TRBJ2-7; TRBD1 aligns across 10 bases. Germline CDR1 reads SGHVS; CDR2 reads FQNEAQ. This CDR3 region has 14 residues. V lost 5 bases to trimming and J lost 3 bases; unmatched junction nucleotides: 4. CDR3 sequence (DNA): TGTGCCAGCAGCCCGAGGGACAGGGGCTACGAGCAGTACTTC. Amino acids: CASSPRDRGYEQYF.

The chain is built from TRBV28 and TRBJ1-6; unclear D gene. CDR1 and CDR2 from the germline V gene are MDHEN and SYDVKM. The CDR3 spans 17 residues. V was pared by 1 base and J by 0 bases, with 10 bases between. The CDR3 loop is CASSLSGGFSYNSPLHF. The CDR3 bases are TGTGCCAGCAGTTTATCCGGCGGATTCTCCTATAATTCACCCCTCCACTTT.

The chain carries TRBV7-6 and TRBJ2-3; TRBD1 might be the D (6 bases). The CDR3 has 16 amino acids. Germline CDR1 reads SGHVS; CDR2 reads FNYEAQ. V was clipped by 5 bases and J by 0 bases, with 15 bases between them. The CDR3: CASSLRTVASTDTQYF. The CDR3 DNA sequence: TGTGCCAGCAGCCTTCGGACAGTCGCTAGCACAGATACGCAGTATTTT.

The rearrangement uses TRBV28 and TRBJ2-3, with D unresolved. V was trimmed by 6 bases and J by 1 base, leaving 11 bases between them. Germline V gives CDR1 MDHEN, CDR2 SYDVKM. This CDR3 comprises 14 residues. The CDR3 loop is CASRLQVGTDTQYF. Here the CDR3 DNA reads TGTGCCAGCAGGCTCCAGGTTGGCACAGATACGCAGTATTTT.

This chain connects TRBV19 to TRBJ1-5; TRBD1 matches 10 bases. Germline trimming cut 6 bases from V and 0 bases from J; bases unmatched to any gene: 8. Germline CDR1 LNHDA, CDR2 SQIVND (reference sequence). CDR3 length equals 17 residues. CDR3 amino acids: CASSMTGGASSNQPQHF. The CDR3 DNA is TGTGCCAGTAGCATGACAGGGGGCGCAAGTAGCAATCAGCCCCAGCATTTT.

There are a few counts of this clone. The chain has TRBV14 and TRBJ2-3, with 9 bases fitting TRBD1. V lost 6 bases and J lost 6; bases outside the gene matches: 7. The CDR3 covers 14 residues. Germline V lookup: CDR1 SGHDN, CDR2 FVKESK. As DNA, the CDR3 is TGTGCCAGCAGTGTGGACAGGGGTTTCGATACGCAGTATTTT. Its protein product is CASSVDRGFDTQYF.

The genes are TRBV9 and TRBJ2-1; 9 nucleotides line up with TRBD2. CDR3 length equals 15 residues. CDR1 and CDR2 from the germline V gene are SGDLS and YYNGEE. V shed 0 bases and J 5 bases; nucleotides not matched to a gene: 3. The CDR3 here is CASSVGTSVHNEQFF. The CDR3 DNA is TGTGCCAGCAGCGTAGGGACTAGCGTCCACAATGAGCAGTTCTTC. Combining the CDR3 with reference TRBV9 and TRBJ2-1 gives the whole variable domain DSGVTQTPKHLITATGQRVTLRCSPRSGDLSVYWYQQSLDQGLQFLIQYYNGEERAKGNILERFSAQQFPDLHSELNLSSLELGDSALYFCASSVGTSVHNEQFFGPGTRLTVL.

This clone was recorded a few times. This sequence joins TRBV9 and TRBJ1-6, with a weak D call TRBD1 (6 bases). The length of the CDR3 is 15 residues. Germline CDR1 is SGDLS and CDR2 is YYNGEE. V was pared by 4 bases and J by 8 bases, with 16 bases between. The CDR3: CASSTRGAGDSPLHF. For the CDR3, the DNA is TGTGCCAGCAGCACCAGGGGAGCCGGTGATTCACCCCTCCACTTT.

This clone occurred a few times. This chain's CDR3 is CASSQAKDSNSNQPQHF. The CDR3 DNA reads as TGTGCCAGCAGCCAAGCGAAGGACAGCAATAGCAATCAGCCCCAGCATTTT. The chain couples TRBV4-2 to TRBJ1-5; a weak D match, TRBD1 (6 bases). Germline CDR1 and CDR2: LGHNA and YNFKEQ. V dropped 1 base and J dropped 0 bases, with 13 bases sitting between them. CDR3 length equals 17 residues.

The genes are TRBV4-2 and TRBJ2-1, with TRBD2 matching 7 bases. The CDR3 covers 16 residues. The junction had 11 bases not matched to a gene; V was cut back by 4 bases and J by 5 bases. Looked up from germline, CDR1 is LGHNA and CDR2 is YNFKEQ. CDR3 protein: CASSPSQASGNNEQFF. The CDR3 DNA is TGTGCCAGCAGCCCGAGTCAGGCTAGCGGAAACAATGAGCAGTTCTTC.

Worth noting for this clone: The junction departs from germline at one end; a sequencing error may be responsible. The chain recombines TRBV6-1 with TRBJ1-2, with no clear D. The CDR3 covers 14 residues. CDR1 MNHNS and CDR2 SASEGT come from the germline V gene. The CDR3 DNA follows: TGTGCCAGCAGTGACTCAAGAACCAACTATGGCTGCACCTTC. Its translation is CASSDSRTNYGCTF.

V gene TRBV11-1 combines with J gene TRBJ2-2; 8 bases fit TRBD1. The germline gives CDR1 SGHAT, CDR2 FQDESV (reference sequence). The CDR3 is made up of 16 amino acids. V shed 5 bases and J 6 bases; nucleotides not matched to a gene: 11. As DNA, the CDR3 is TGTGCCAGCAGCCCACAGGGGGTATTAATGGCCGGGGAGCTGTTTTTT. Protein: CASSPQGVLMAGELFF.